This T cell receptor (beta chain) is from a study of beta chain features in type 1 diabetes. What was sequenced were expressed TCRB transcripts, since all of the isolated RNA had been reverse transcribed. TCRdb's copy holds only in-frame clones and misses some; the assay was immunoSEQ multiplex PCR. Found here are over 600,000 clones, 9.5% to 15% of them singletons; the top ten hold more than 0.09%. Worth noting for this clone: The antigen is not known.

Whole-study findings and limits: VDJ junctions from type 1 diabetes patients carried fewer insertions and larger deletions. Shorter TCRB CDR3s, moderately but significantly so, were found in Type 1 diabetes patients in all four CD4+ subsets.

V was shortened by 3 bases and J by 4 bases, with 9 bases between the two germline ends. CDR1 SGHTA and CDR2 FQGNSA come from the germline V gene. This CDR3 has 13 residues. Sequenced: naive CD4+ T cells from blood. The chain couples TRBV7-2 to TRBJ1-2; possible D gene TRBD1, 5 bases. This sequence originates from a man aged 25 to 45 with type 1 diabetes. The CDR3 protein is CASSFAQGYGYTF. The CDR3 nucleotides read TGTGCCAGCAGCTTTGCGCAGGGCTATGGCTACACCTTC.